The 13 T cell receptor beta chains below come from one sample, sequenced in a study of blood T cell repertoires in COVID-19. The protocol was immunoSEQ multiplex PCR, while the TCRdb copy is restricted to in-frame clones and leaves out a portion. The data show approximately 200,000 clones, with around 88% seen just once and about 4.6% held by the top ten. The sequencing input was PBMCs or T cells enriched from blood (not recorded which). These receptors were obtained from a woman aged 30 to 39 who had been exposed to COVID-19.

This chain links TRBV5-8 with TRBJ2-7; the D gene is possibly TRBD2 (5 bases). This CDR3 has 13 residues. V shed 5 bases and J shed 2 bases, with 11 bases lying between them. Looked up from germline, CDR1 is SGHTS and CDR2 is YDEGEE. In nucleotides, the CDR3 is TGTGCCAGCAGTTTGCCGCGGGCCTACGAGCAGTACTTC. This sequence encodes CASSLPRAYEQYF.

The rearrangement uses TRBV7-2 and TRBJ2-3; 8 bases line up with TRBD2. V shed 7 bases and J 6 bases; nucleotides not matched to a gene: 12. Germline V gives CDR1 SGHTA, CDR2 FQGNSA. CDR3 length equals 15 residues. CDR3 residues: CASTDPGGAGDTQYF. In DNA, the CDR3 is TGTGCCAGCACCGATCCCGGGGGGGCCGGGGATACGCAGTATTTT. Based on the CDR3 plus reference TRBV7-2 and TRBJ2-3, the full variable domain is GAGVSQSPSNKVTEKGKDVELRCDPISGHTALYWYRQSLGQGLEFLIYFQGNSAPDKSGLPSDRFSAERTGGSVSTLTIQRTQQEDSAVYLCASTDPGGAGDTQYFGPGTRLTVL.

The CDR3 is CASSDPSGGSYNEQFF. The CDR3 DNA follows: TGCGCCAGCAGTGATCCTAGCGGGGGCTCCTACAATGAGCAGTTCTTC. This chain links TRBV10-1 with TRBJ2-1; 10 bases match TRBD2. V was pared by 3 bases and J by 0 bases, with 2 bases of the junction left unmatched. This CDR3 has 16 amino acids. Germline assignment: CDR1 WNHNN and CDR2 SYGVQD (reference sequence).

The gene calls are TRBV12-5 and TRBJ2-7, with D perhaps matching TRBD1 (6 bases). Germline CDR1 reads LGHNT; CDR2 reads FRNRAP. V shed 3 bases and J shed 6 bases, with 18 bases lying between them. The CDR3 has 15 residues. CDR3 protein: CASGFQQGAPSEQYF. Written as DNA, the CDR3 is TGTGCTAGTGGTTTTCAACAGGGCGCCCCCTCCGAGCAGTACTTC.

The chain combines TRBV9 with TRBJ2-7; D is possibly TRBD2 (5 bases). Germline loops: CDR1 SGDLS, CDR2 YYNGEE. CDR3 length: 15 amino acids. Trimming left V 2 bases short and J 7 bases short, with 19 bases between. The CDR3 loop reads CASSVSTSGIVEQYF. CDR3 coding DNA: TGTGCCAGCAGCGTTAGTACATCGGGGATAGTTGAGCAGTACTTC.

The chain is built from TRBV11-2 and TRBJ1-4; no clear D gene. CDR3 length equals 15 residues. The V gene lost 5 bases and the J gene lost 4 bases, with 14 bases spanning the gap. CDR1 is SGHAT and CDR2 is FQNNGV in the germline V gene. The CDR3: CASSPSPRYNEKLFF. CDR3 DNA sequence: TGTGCCAGCAGCCCCTCCCCCAGATATAATGAAAAACTGTTTTTT.

This clone was recorded only once. This chain joins TRBV2 and TRBJ1-2; 9 nucleotides match TRBD1. The length of the CDR3 is 14 residues. The V gene end was trimmed by 6 bases and the J gene end by 2 bases; junction bases not matched to a gene: 4. Germline V gene data show CDR1 as SNHLY and CDR2 as FYNNEI. The CDR3 region has the DNA TGTGCCAGCAGGGGACAGGGTGTGAACTATGGCTACACCTTC. Its translation: CASRGQGVNYGYTF.

The chain uses TRBV5-1 and TRBJ1-6, with D hard to call. Between the trimmed V and J ends, which lost 7 bases and 7 bases, there was a span of 12 bases. CDR3 length: 13 amino acids. From germline, CDR1 is SGHRS and CDR2 YFSETQ. The CDR3 DNA reads TGCGCCAGCTCAGCGGAAACAAATTCACCCCTCCACTTT. Translating it yields CASSAETNSPLHF.

This chain uses TRBV10-3 with TRBJ1-3; D not certain. The CDR3 is 13 residues long. Trimming removed 1 base from V and 4 bases from J, with 5 bases in between. Germline V gene sequence: CDR1 ENHRY, CDR2 SYGVKD. CDR3 protein: CAISEYQGNTIYF. The CDR3 nucleotides read TGTGCCATCAGTGAGTACCAGGGAAACACCATATATTTT.

V and J are TRBV2 and TRBJ1-2; D is perhaps TRBD1 (5 bases). Germline V gene sequence: CDR1 SNHLY, CDR2 FYNNEI. This CDR3 region has 12 residues. Trimming stripped 4 bases from V and 3 bases from J, with 6 bases between. The CDR3 coding sequence is TGTGCCAGCAGTGTGACAGACTATGGCTACACCTTC. It translates to CASSVTDYGYTF.

The chain uses TRBV7-2 and TRBJ2-2; 8 bases align to TRBD1. Germline V gives CDR1 SGHTA, CDR2 FQGNSA. The CDR3 loop spans 15 amino acids. V gave up 6 bases and J gave up 5 bases; unmatched junction bases: 8. DNA of the CDR3: TGTGCCAGCAGAACCAAGACAGGGGTAACCGGGGAGCTGTTTTTT. Its translation is CASRTKTGVTGELFF.

The chain recombines TRBV7-2 with TRBJ1-2; 8 nucleotides match TRBD1. The V segment lost 5 bases and the J segment 4 bases; nucleotides outside the gene matches: 6. Per germline, CDR1 SGHTA and CDR2 FQGNSA. The CDR3 consists of 14 residues. The CDR3 sequence: CASSTNGQGYGYTF. In DNA form, the CDR3 reads TGTGCCAGCAGCACAAACGGACAGGGCTATGGCTACACCTTC.

The V call is TRBV27, the J call TRBJ2-2, with a weak D call TRBD1 (6 bases). CDR3 length equals 13 residues. The germline V gene encodes CDR1 MNHEY and CDR2 SMNVEV (reference sequence). Between the trimmed V and J ends, which lost 6 bases and 8 bases, there was a span of 13 bases. CDR3 in DNA: TGTGCCAGCAGACCAACAGGGTATGGGGAGCTGTTTTTT. The encoded protein is CASRPTGYGELFF.